This T cell receptor beta chain was recovered during a study of control samples from healthy donors and cancer patients. This CDR3 has 15 amino acids. From germline, CDR1 is SEHNR and CDR2 FQNEAQ (reference sequence). With 1 base removed from V and 3 bases from J, the gap between germline ends came to 12 bases. TCRdb keeps only in-frame clones here, not all; method: immunoSEQ multiplex PCR. The sample has just under 150,000 clones; around 90% are singletons. This receptor was identified in a man aged 25 to 40 in good health. This chain links TRBV7-9 with TRBJ1-2; possibly TRBD1 for D (6 bases). Sequencing input: blood. The CDR3 DNA reads TGTGCCAGCAGCTTAGACCTACAGGGCTACTATGGCTACACCTTC. Translated, it gives CASSLDLQGYYGYTF. Together with reference TRBV7-9 and TRBJ1-2, the CDR3 gives the full variable domain: DTGVSQNPRHKITKRGQNVTFRCDPISEHNRLYWYRQTLGQGPEFLTYFQNEAQLEKSRLLSDRFSAERPKGSFSTLEIQRTEQGDSAMYLCASSLDLQGYYGYTFGSGTRLTVV.